These 21 T cell receptor beta chains share one sample of origin, sequenced in a study of vaccination effects on CD4 cells after COVID-19. No antigen has been assigned to these receptors. Antigen-specific CD4+ T cells were expanded (with viral peptide pools) by the ViraFEST assay ahead of sequencing. Isolation of CD4+ T cells took place after 10 days of culture. The person acquired a PCR-confirmed SARS-CoV-2 infection between March and December 2020. Assay: immunoSEQ multiplex PCR; the TCRdb copy retains only in-frame clones and omits some. Among tens of thousands of clones listed, roughly 73% were seen once. The source was CD4+ T cells from PBMCs cultured with HIV peptides, collected before COVID-19 vaccination. Subset described: HIV-1 Nef peptide pool negative control/reference culture. The receptors shown here come from a human donor who had a prior SARS-CoV-2 infection.

This sequence joins TRBV9 and TRBJ1-6, with no clear D. CDR3 size: 13 residues. Germline CDR1 and CDR2: SGDLS and YYNGEE. Trimming took 4 bases from V and 5 from J, leaving 7 bases between them. In DNA, the CDR3 is TGTGCCAGCAGCTCGCATAATAATTCACCCCTCCACTTT. Translation gives CASSSHNNSPLHF.

This clone was recorded a few times. V usage is TRBV5-6 and J usage is TRBJ1-6; TRBD1 aligns across 9 bases. The CDR3 runs 15 residues. Looked up from germline, CDR1 is SGHDT and CDR2 is YYEEEE. Trimming at V came to 4 bases and at J to 8 bases, leaving 7 bases not matched to a gene. CDR3 sequence (DNA): TGTGCCAGCAGCCCCACAGGGGGCTTGGATTCACCCCTCCACTTT. This sequence encodes CASSPTGGLDSPLHF. The full variable domain, in which reference TRBV5-6 and TRBJ1-6 provide the parts outside the CDR3, is DAGVTQSPTHLIKTRGQQVTLRCSPKSGHDTVSWYQQALGQGPQFIFQYYEEEERQRGNFPDRFSGHQFPNYSSELNVNALLLGDSALYLCASSPTGGLDSPLHFGNGTRLTVT.

The CDR3 DNA reads as TGCGCCAGCAGCCAAGTTGTCTGGAGGACTAGTCGGGGGCAAGAGACCCAGTACTTC. Its protein product is CASSQVVWRTSRGQETQYF. The chain joins TRBV4-1 to TRBJ2-5; TRBD2 agrees at 7 bases. With V trimmed by 1 base and J by 2 bases, 16 bases remained unmatched. The CDR3 sequence is 19 residues long. The germline V gene has CDR1 MGHRA and CDR2 YSYEKL.

The chain uses TRBV24-1 and TRBJ2-2; 13 nucleotides agree with TRBD2. The CDR3 has 17 amino acids. Germline-derived CDR1 and CDR2 are KGHDR and SFDVKD. V gave up 3 bases and J gave up 6 bases; unmatched junction bases: 6. CDR3 sequence: CATSDHGTSGAPGELFF. The CDR3 DNA is TGTGCCACCAGTGATCATGGGACTAGCGGGGCTCCCGGGGAGCTGTTTTTT.

This clone has a handful of counts. V is TRBV24-1 and J is TRBJ1-2, with D hard to call. In germline, CDR1 is KGHDR, CDR2 SFDVKD. V lost 4 bases and J lost 1, with 6 bases in between. The CDR3 sequence is 13 residues long. The CDR3 reads CATSEDGNYGYTF. Written as DNA, the CDR3 is TGTGCCACCAGTGAAGACGGTAACTATGGCTACACCTTC.

Notes on this clone: Relative to the germline gene, one junction end is altered; a read error may explain this. The J gene is TRBJ2-7, the V gene TRBV6-4; TRBD1 aligns across 10 bases. Germline CDR1 reads MRHNA; CDR2 reads SNTAGT. The CDR3 is made up of 13 amino acids. The CDR3 DNA is TGTGCCAGCAGTGGGGGGCGACAGGGGGCTCAGAACTTC. Translation gives CASSGGRQGAQNF.

The V and J genes are TRBV7-2 and TRBJ1-2, with 12 bases identical to TRBD1. CDR3 length: 16 residues. The germline V gene has CDR1 SGHTA and CDR2 FQGNSA. J was trimmed by 8 bases and V by 3 bases; bases with no gene match: 10. The CDR3 bases are TGTGCCAGCAGCTTCTTGGGACAGGGGGCTCCTGTCGGCTACACCTTC. Its translation: CASSFLGQGAPVGYTF.

This sequence joins TRBV5-8 and TRBJ1-2; perhaps TRBD1 as D (5 bases). The germline CDR1 and CDR2 sequences are SGHTS and YDEGEE. This CDR3 has 13 amino acids. Trimming cost V 0 bases and J 8 bases, with 11 bases left between them. The CDR3 region is CASSLDRLGGYTF. The CDR3 DNA is TGTGCCAGCAGCTTGGACAGGCTGGGCGGCTACACCTTC. Together with reference TRBV5-8 and TRBJ1-2, the CDR3 gives the full variable domain: EAGVTQSPTHLIKTRGQQATLRCSPISGHTSVYWYQQALGLGLQFLLWYDEGEERNRGNFPPRFSGRQFPNYSSELNVNALELEDSALYLCASSLDRLGGYTFGSGTRLTVV.

The chain recombines TRBV5-1 with TRBJ2-1, with D perhaps given as TRBD1 or TRBD2 (5 bases each). Trimming took off 4 bases at V and 7 bases at J, with 9 bases between the two ends. The germline V gene has CDR1 SGHRS and CDR2 YFSETQ. The CDR3 runs 12 residues. Written as DNA, the CDR3 is TGCGCCAGCAGCCCATGGGGGAATGAGCAGTTCTTC. Translated, it gives CASSPWGNEQFF.

J is TRBJ2-1 and V is TRBV7-2; possibly TRBD2 for D (5 bases). Deletions cut 2 bases from V and 0 bases from J, with 8 bases between. This CDR3 is 15 amino acids long. Germline V gives CDR1 SGHTA, CDR2 FQGNSA. The CDR3 spells CASSLRRSSYNEQFF. The CDR3 coding sequence is TGTGCCAGCAGCTTACGGAGGAGCTCCTACAATGAGCAGTTCTTC.

This clone has just one count. The V gene is TRBV6-5, the J gene TRBJ2-3; possible D gene TRBD1, 5 bases. Germline V gene sequence: CDR1 MNHEY, CDR2 SVGAGI. The V gene lost 5 bases and the J gene lost 3 bases, with 12 bases spanning the gap. The CDR3 loop spans 14 amino acids. CDR3: CASSHTGLTDTQYF. The CDR3 DNA reads TGTGCCAGCAGTCATACAGGCCTAACAGATACGCAGTATTTT.

This chain connects TRBV7-9 to TRBJ1-4; TRBD1 matches at 8 bases. The CDR3 has 14 residues. The germline CDR1 and CDR2 sequences are SEHNR and FQNEAQ (reference sequence). With V trimmed by 5 bases and J by 7 bases, 6 bases remained unmatched. The CDR3 coding sequence is TGTGCCAGCAGCCTCCGGGACAGGCCTGAAAAACTGTTTTTT. Translation gives CASSLRDRPEKLFF.

The rearrangement links TRBV5-1 to TRBJ2-5; D not certain. This CDR3 has 13 residues. V lost 7 bases, J lost 0 bases, and 10 bases lay in between. From germline, CDR1 is SGHRS and CDR2 YFSETQ. The CDR3 loop is CASCSTYQETQYF. Written as DNA, the CDR3 is TGCGCCAGCTGTTCTACGTACCAAGAGACCCAGTACTTC.

The genes are TRBV29-1 and TRBJ2-1; D gene uncertain. Trimming took off 5 bases at V and 1 base at J, with 12 bases between the two ends. Germline V gene data show CDR1 as SQVTM and CDR2 as ANQGSEA. There are 14 residues in the CDR3. CDR3 coding DNA: TGCAGCGTTACCAGTCATCTTTCCTACAATGAGCAGTTCTTC. Translated: CSVTSHLSYNEQFF.

For the CDR3, the DNA is TGTGCCAGCAGTTACTCGACCGTGGCTAGCGGGGGGAGGTACCAAGAGACCCAGTACTTC. This codes for CASSYSTVASGGRYQETQYF. The genes are TRBV6-2 or TRBV6-3 and TRBJ2-5; TRBD2 matches 11 bases. CDR1 and CDR2 from the germline V gene are MNHEY and SVGEGT. V lost 0 bases and J lost 0; bases outside the gene matches: 12. The CDR3 consists of 20 residues.

This clone was seen once. J is TRBJ2-5 and V is TRBV15; no firm D call. The CDR3 is 13 residues long. The V gene lost 5 bases and the J gene lost 5 bases, with 12 bases spanning the gap. The V gene's germline CDR1 is LNHNV and CDR2 YYDKDF (reference sequence). Written as DNA, the CDR3 is TGTGCCACCAGCCGAGCAGTTTGGGAGACCCAGTACTTC. Its protein is CATSRAVWETQYF.

The V gene is TRBV9, the J gene TRBJ1-2; weak D call: TRBD1 (6 bases). Trimming took off 3 bases at V and 6 bases at J, with 18 bases between the two ends. The CDR3 has 15 amino acids. Germline V gene sequence: CDR1 SGDLS, CDR2 YYNGEE. In DNA form, the CDR3 reads TGTGCCAGCAGCGCACCGGGACATTGGGACGATGGCTACACCTTC. It encodes CASSAPGHWDDGYTF.

V and J are TRBV6-1 and TRBJ1-5, with TRBD1 as a possible D gene (6 bases). The germline gives CDR1 MNHNS, CDR2 SASEGT. There are 15 residues in the CDR3. V lost 2 bases and J 1 base, leaving 9 bases between the germline ends. CDR3: CASSETGHSNQPQHF. The CDR3 DNA reads TGTGCCAGCAGTGAAACGGGACACAGCAATCAGCCCCAGCATTTT.

The chain links TRBV6-2 or TRBV6-3 to TRBJ2-1; the D is unclear. Germline V gene lookup returns CDR1 MNHEY and CDR2 SVGEGT. V was clipped by 0 bases and J by 3 bases, with 3 bases between them. This CDR3 is built from 13 residues. CDR3: CASSYSIYNEQFF. The DNA for the CDR3 is TGTGCCAGCAGTTACTCGATCTACAATGAGCAGTTCTTC.

The chain links TRBV18 to TRBJ2-2, with D perhaps assigned TRBD1 or TRBD2 (6 bases each). CDR1 KGHSH and CDR2 LQKENI come from the germline V gene. V dropped 0 bases and J dropped 1 base, with 21 bases sitting between them. This CDR3 spans 20 amino acids. In nucleotides, the CDR3 is TGTGCCAGCTCACCACCGATTCGTGGGGGCGCGGGGAAGAACACCGGGGAGCTGTTTTTT. Translated, it gives CASSPPIRGGAGKNTGELFF.

The chain recombines TRBV18 with TRBJ2-5; D is unresolved. Germline loops: CDR1 KGHSH, CDR2 LQKENI. V dropped 3 bases and J dropped 1 base, with 9 bases sitting between them. The CDR3 consists of 14 residues. In nucleotides, the CDR3 is TGTGCCAGCTCACCTCGACATGGCCAAGAGACCCAGTACTTC. As protein: CASSPRHGQETQYF.